This is a list of T cell receptor beta chains from one sample in a study of CD4 T cells in relation to SARS-CoV-2 and coronaviruses. Here immunoSEQ multiplex PCR was the method, and the copy in TCRdb shows in-frame clones only, minus some. The repertoire consists of 9,500 to 15,000 clones, with around 80% occurring once and the leading ten covering over 10%. Which antigens these TCRs recognize remains unknown. The sample taken for sequencing was CD4+ T cells from PBMCs, cultured in vitro. These receptors originate from a human donor in good health. The CDR3 runs from the conserved cysteine through the conserved F or W. D genes are given only for firm matches. Clone size appears in some rows only: once, few, many, or a class for an expanded clone.

d_gene	abundance	v_gene	j_gene	CDR3nt	CDR3aa
-	once	TRBV11-2	TRBJ2-5	TGTGCCAGCTCCCTCGGGGGACAGCAAGAGACCCAGTACTTC	CASSLGGQQETQYF
-	-	TRBV3-1/TRBV3-2	TRBJ2-5	TGTGCCAGCAGCCCTACAGGAATGGCGGAGACCCAGTACTTC	CASSPTGMAETQYF
TRBD1	-	TRBV29-1	TRBJ2-7	TGCAGCGTTGGACGTGGGACAGGGGATGAGCAGTACTTC	CSVGRGTGDEQYF
-	-	TRBV7-9	TRBJ2-1	TGTGCCAGCAGCTCAACGGAGTTCTTC	CASSSTEFF
-	-	TRBV12-3/TRBV12-4	TRBJ2-7	TGTGCCAGCGGTAATCGTTACGAGCAGTACTTC	CASGNRYEQYF
TRBD1	few	TRBV7-3	TRBJ2-2	TGTGCCAGCAGCAACCGGGACAGGGGGCGCATTAGGTCCGACACCGGGGAGCTGTTTTTT	CASSNRDRGRIRSDTGELFF
-	-	TRBV27	TRBJ1-6	TGTGCCAGCATGCGCGGGGGCGGAGTAGGGTCACCCCTCCACTTT	CASMRGGGVGSPLHF
-	-	TRBV11-2	TRBJ1-2	TGTGCCAGCAGCTTGCGGGGAGGTTCATATGGCTACACCTTC	CASSLRGGSYGYTF
-	-	TRBV9	TRBJ2-3	TGTGCCAGCAGCGTATCGGCAGGTCGACCAACTAGCACAGATACGCAGTATTTT	CASSVSAGRPTSTDTQYF
-	few	TRBV6-2/TRBV6-3	TRBJ1-5	TGTGCCAGCAGTGCCAGGGAGTCAGAGCCCCAGCATTTT	CASSARESEPQHF
-	-	TRBV7-3	TRBJ2-3	TGTGCCAGCAGCCGGCACTCGGGAGAAGATACGCAGTATTTT	CASSRHSGEDTQYF
-	-	TRBV5-1	TRBJ1-3	TGCGCCAGCAGCTTGGATGGACCATGGGCTTCGGGAAACACCATATATTTT	CASSLDGPWASGNTIYF
TRBD2	-	TRBV2	TRBJ2-3	TGTGCCAGCAGCCTACGACTAGCCTCTAGCACAGATACGCAGTATTTT	CASSLRLASSTDTQYF
TRBD1	-	TRBV3-1/TRBV3-2	TRBJ1-6	TGTGCCAGCAGCCCCCGCAGGGGGCAGTTACCCCTCCACTTT	CASSPRRGQLPLHF
-	-	TRBV7-2	TRBJ2-1	TGTGCCAGCAGCTTAGCGTACAGAAATGAGCAGTTCTTC	CASSLAYRNEQFF
-	few	TRBV4-1	TRBJ1-5	TGCGCCAGCAGCCAAGATGGGGGTTTTGGCAATCAGCCCCAGCATTTT	CASSQDGGFGNQPQHF
-	-	TRBV19	TRBJ2-1	TGTGCCAGTAGTATAGGCGGGAGGAGGGGGCACAATGAGCAGTTCTTC	CASSIGGRRGHNEQFF
TRBD1	-	TRBV9	TRBJ1-4	TGTGCCAGCAGCGTAGCGACAGGGGCTATCGCAACTAATGAAAAACTGTTTTTT	CASSVATGAIATNEKLFF
TRBD2	-	TRBV24-1	TRBJ2-5	TGTGCCACCGCGAAGGAGTGGGAGGCGGGGGGGGGCCGTTGGGCCCAGTACTTC	CATAKEWEAGGGRWAQYF
TRBD1	once	TRBV11-3	TRBJ2-2	TGTGCCAGCAGCTTAGAGGCGACAGGGTCCACCCGGGAGCTGTTTTTT	CASSLEATGSTRELFF
TRBD1	-	TRBV7-3	TRBJ2-2	TGTGCCAGCAGCAAGACAGGGACCGACACCGGGGAGCTGTTTTTT	CASSKTGTDTGELFF
-	once	TRBV10-1	TRBJ2-4	TGCGCCAGCAGTGAGGTGGGGGCAAAAAACATTCAGTACTTC	CASSEVGAKNIQYF
TRBD1	-	TRBV2	TRBJ2-7	TGTGCCATCCACACCGGGGACAGGGCCTACGAGCAGTACTTC	CAIHTGDRAYEQYF
TRBD2	-	TRBV4-3	TRBJ2-2	TGCGCCAGCAGCCAAGATCGACTAGCGGGAGTCATAGGTGGCGGGGAGCTGTTTTTT	CASSQDRLAGVIGGGELFF
-	-	TRBV29-1	TRBJ1-1	TGCAGCGTTGAAACCCAGGACTTGAACACTGAAGCTTTCTTT	CSVETQDLNTEAFF